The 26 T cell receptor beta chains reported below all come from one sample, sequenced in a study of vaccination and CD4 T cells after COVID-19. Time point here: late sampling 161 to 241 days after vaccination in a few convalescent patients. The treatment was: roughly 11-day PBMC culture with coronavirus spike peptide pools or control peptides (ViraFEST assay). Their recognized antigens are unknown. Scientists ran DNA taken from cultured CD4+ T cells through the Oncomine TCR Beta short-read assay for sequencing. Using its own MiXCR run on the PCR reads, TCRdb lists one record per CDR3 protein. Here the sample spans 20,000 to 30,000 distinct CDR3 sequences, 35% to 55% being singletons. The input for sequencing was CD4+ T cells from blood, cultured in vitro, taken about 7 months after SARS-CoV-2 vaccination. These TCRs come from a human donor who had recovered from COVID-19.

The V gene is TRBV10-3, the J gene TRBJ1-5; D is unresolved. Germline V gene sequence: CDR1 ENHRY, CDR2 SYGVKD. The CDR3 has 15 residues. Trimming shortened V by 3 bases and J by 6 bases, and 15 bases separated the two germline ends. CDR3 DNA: TGTGCCATCAGTGACTCTCGAGGCCCTGGTCAGCCCCAGCATTTT. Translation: CAISDSRGPGQPQHF.

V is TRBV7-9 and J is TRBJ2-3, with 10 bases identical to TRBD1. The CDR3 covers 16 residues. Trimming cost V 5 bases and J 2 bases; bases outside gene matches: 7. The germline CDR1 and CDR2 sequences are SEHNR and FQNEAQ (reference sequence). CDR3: CASSRGQGIVTDTQYF. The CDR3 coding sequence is TGTGCCAGCAGCCGGGGACAGGGGATCGTCACAGATACGCAGTATTTT.

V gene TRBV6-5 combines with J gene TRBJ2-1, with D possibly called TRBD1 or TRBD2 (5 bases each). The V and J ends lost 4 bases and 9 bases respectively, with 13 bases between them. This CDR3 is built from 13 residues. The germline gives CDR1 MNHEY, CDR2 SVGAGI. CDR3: CASSLGRSSEQFF. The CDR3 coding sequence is TGTGCCAGCAGTTTGGGACGGAGCAGTGAGCAGTTCTTC.

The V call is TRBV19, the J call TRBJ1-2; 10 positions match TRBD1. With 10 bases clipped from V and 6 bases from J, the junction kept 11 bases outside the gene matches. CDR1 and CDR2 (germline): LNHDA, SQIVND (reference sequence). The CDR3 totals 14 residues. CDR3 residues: CATGTGDSLNGYTF. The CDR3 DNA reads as TGTGCCACCGGGACAGGGGACAGTCTTAATGGCTACACCTTC.

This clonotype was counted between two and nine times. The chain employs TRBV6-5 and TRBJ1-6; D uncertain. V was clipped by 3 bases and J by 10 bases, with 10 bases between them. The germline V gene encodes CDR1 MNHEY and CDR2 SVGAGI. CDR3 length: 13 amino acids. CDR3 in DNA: TGTGCCAGCAGTTATATGGGCCGGTCACCCCTCCACTTT. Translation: CASSYMGRSPLHF.

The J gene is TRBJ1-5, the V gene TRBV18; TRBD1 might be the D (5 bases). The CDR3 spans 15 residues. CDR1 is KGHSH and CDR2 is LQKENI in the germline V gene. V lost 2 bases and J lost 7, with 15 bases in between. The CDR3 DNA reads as TGTGCCAGCTCACCAACCGCTGCCAGGGAGCAGCCCCAGCATTTT. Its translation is CASSPTAAREQPQHF.

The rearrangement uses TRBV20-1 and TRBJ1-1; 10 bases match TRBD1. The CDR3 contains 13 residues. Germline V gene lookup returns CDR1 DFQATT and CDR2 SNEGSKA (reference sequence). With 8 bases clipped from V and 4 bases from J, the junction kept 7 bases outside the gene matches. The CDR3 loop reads CSKRDRGGTEAFF. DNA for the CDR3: TGCAGTAAGCGGGACAGGGGTGGCACTGAAGCTTTCTTT.

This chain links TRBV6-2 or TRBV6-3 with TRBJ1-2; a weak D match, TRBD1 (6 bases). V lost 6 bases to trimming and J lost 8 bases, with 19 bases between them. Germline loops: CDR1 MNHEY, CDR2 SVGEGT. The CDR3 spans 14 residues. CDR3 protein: CASSRGGLLVGYTF. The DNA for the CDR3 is TGTGCCAGCAGCCGCGGGGGGCTGCTGGTAGGCTACACCTTC.

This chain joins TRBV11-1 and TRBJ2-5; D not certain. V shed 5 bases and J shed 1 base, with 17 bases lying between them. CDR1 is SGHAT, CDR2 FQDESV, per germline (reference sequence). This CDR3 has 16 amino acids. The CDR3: CASSMGFPPFQETQYF. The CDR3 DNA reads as TGTGCCAGCAGCATGGGTTTCCCACCTTTCCAAGAGACCCAGTACTTC.

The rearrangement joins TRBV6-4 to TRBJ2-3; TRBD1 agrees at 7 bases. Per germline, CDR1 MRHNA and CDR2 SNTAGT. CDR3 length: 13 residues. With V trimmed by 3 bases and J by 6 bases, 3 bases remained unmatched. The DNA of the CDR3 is TGTGCCAGCAGTGAGCCGACAGGGGATACGCAGTATTTT. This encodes CASSEPTGDTQYF.

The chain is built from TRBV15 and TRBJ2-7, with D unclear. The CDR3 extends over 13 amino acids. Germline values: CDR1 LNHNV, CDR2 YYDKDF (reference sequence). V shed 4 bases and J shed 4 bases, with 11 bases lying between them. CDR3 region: CATSTNFGYEQYF. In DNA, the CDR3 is TGTGCCACCAGCACCAACTTTGGGTACGAGCAGTACTTC.

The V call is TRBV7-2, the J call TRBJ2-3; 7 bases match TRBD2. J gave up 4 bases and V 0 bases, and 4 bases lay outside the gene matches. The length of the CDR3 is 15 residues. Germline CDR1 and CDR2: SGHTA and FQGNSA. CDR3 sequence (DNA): TGTGCCAGCAGCTTAGCTGGGGGGGGTTCAGATACGCAGTATTTT. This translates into CASSLAGGGSDTQYF.

For the CDR3, the DNA is TGTGCCAGTAGTATAGTTTGGCGGAACACTGAAGCTTTCTTT. Amino acids: CASSIVWRNTEAFF. The chain joins TRBV19 to TRBJ1-1; D not certain. The CDR3 extends over 14 amino acids. CDR1 and CDR2 (germline): LNHDA, SQIVND (reference sequence). Trimming took off 1 base at V and 1 base at J, with 7 bases between the two ends.

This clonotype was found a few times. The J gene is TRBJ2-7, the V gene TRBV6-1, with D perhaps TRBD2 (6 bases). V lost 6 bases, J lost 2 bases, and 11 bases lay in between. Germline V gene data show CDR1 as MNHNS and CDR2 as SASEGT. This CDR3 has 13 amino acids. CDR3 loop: CASRRGLAYEQYF. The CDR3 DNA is TGTGCCAGCAGACGGGGACTGGCCTACGAGCAGTACTTC.

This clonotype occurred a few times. The CDR3 DNA is TGCGCCAGCAGCCAACCCTGGCGGGAGGCCCACGAGCAGTACTTC. As protein: CASSQPWREAHEQYF. The chain carries TRBV4-1 and TRBJ2-7; 8 nucleotides agree with TRBD2. In germline, CDR1 is MGHRA, CDR2 YSYEKL. CDR3 length equals 15 residues. V lost 2 bases, J lost 5 bases, and 8 bases stayed unmatched.

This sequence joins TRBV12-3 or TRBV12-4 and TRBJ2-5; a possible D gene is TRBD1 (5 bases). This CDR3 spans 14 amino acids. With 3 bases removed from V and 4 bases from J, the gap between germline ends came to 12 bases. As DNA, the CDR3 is TGTGCCAGCAGTTTCCCCAGCAGGGTAGAGACCCAGTACTTC. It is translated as CASSFPSRVETQYF.

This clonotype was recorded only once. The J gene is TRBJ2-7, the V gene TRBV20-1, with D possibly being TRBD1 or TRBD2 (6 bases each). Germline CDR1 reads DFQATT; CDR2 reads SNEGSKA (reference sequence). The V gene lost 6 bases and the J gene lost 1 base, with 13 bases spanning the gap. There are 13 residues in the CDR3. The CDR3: CSAEGGRSYEQYF. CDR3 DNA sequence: TGCAGTGCCGAAGGGGGGCGGTCCTACGAGCAGTACTTC.

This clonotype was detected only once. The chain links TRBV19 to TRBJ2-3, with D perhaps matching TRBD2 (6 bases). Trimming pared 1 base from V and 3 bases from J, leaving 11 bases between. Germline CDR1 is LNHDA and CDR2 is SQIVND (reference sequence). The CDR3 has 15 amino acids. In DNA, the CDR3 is TGTGCCAGTAGTATAGGACTAGGGATGACAGATACGCAGTATTTT. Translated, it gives CASSIGLGMTDTQYF.

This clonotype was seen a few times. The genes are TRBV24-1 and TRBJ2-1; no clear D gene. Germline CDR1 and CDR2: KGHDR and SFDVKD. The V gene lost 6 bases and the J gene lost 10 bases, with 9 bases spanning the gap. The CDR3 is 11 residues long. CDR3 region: CATSYRFEQFF. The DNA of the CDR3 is TGTGCCACCAGTTATAGGTTCGAGCAGTTCTTC.

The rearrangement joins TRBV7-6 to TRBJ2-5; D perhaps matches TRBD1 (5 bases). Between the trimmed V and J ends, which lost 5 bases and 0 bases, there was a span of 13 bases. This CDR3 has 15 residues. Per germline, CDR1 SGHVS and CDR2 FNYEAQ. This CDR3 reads CASSPQGYYQETQYF. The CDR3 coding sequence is TGTGCCAGCAGCCCCCAGGGTTACTACCAAGAGACCCAGTACTTC. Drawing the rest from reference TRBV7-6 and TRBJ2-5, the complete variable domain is GAGVSQSPRYKVTKRGQDVALRCDPISGHVSLYWYRQALGQGPEFLTYFNYEAQQDKSGLPNDRFSAERPEGSISTLTIQRTEQRDSAMYRCASSPQGYYQETQYFGPGTRLLVL.

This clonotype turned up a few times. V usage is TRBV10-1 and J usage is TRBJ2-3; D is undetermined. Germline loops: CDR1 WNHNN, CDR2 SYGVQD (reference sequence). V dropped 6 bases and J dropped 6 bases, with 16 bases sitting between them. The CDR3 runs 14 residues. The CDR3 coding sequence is TGCGCCAGCAGCCAAATGGCAGGCGCGGATACGCAGTATTTT. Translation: CASSQMAGADTQYF.

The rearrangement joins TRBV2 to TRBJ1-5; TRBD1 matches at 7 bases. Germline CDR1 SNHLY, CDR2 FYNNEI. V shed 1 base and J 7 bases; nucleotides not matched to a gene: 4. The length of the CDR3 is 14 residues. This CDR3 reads CASSEEGAPQPQHF. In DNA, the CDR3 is TGTGCCAGCAGTGAAGAGGGGGCGCCACAGCCCCAGCATTTT.

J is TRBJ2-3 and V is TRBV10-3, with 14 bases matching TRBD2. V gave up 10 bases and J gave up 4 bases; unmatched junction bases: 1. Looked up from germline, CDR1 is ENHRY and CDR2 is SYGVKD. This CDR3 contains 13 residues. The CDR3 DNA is TGTGCCAGACTAGCGGGAGGGCCAGATACGCAGTATTTT. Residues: CARLAGGPDTQYF.

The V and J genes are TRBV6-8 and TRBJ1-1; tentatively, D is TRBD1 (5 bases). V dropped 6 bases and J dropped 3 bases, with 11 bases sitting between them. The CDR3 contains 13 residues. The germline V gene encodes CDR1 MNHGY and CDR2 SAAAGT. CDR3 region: CASSRDFHTEAFF. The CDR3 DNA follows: TGTGCCAGCAGCAGGGACTTTCACACTGAAGCTTTCTTT.

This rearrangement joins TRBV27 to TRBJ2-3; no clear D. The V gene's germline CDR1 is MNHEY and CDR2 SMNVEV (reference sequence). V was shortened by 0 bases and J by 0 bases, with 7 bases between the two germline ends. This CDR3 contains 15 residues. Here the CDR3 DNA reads TGTGCCAGCAGTTTATCCCCCCTTAGCACAGATACGCAGTATTTT. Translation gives CASSLSPLSTDTQYF.

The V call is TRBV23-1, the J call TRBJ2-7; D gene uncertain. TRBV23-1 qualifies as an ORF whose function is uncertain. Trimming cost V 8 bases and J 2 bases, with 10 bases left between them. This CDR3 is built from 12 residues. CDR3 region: CASHGRTYEQYF. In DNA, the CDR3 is TGCGCCAGCCATGGCAGGACCTACGAGCAGTACTTC.